The rows below give T cell receptor beta chains drawn from one sample of a study of shared clonotypes between healthy human individuals. The data were produced by immunoSEQ multiplex PCR, yet TCRdb's version contains in-frame clones alone and is incomplete. The repertoire holds 600,000 to 750,000 clones, with 72% as singletons. Material for sequencing was memory CD4+ T cells sorted from blood. The receptor set was obtained from a woman aged 25 to 39 in good health. Both conserved end residues are part of each CDR3. A D gene is named only where the DNA matches it firmly. Not all rows give a size; the values are once, few, many and, for expanded clones, a class.

CATSPHQGDTEAFF TRBV15 TRBD1 . TRBJ1-1
CASSLRGERRTGELFF TRBV27 . once TRBJ2-2
CASSLRGASIYEQYF TRBV6-5 . . TRBJ2-7
CATSRARDRALDEQYF TRBV15 TRBD1 . TRBJ2-7
CASSVSGLAGGPWEQYF TRBV6-1 TRBD2 many TRBJ2-7
CASSSREATEAFF TRBV7-2 . once TRBJ1-1
CASSFYRFNEQFF TRBV7-9 . . TRBJ2-1
CASSLALSHNEQFF TRBV11-2 . . TRBJ2-1
CAWRRIRGGRTEAFF TRBV30 . . TRBJ1-1
CASSQRGGQPQHF TRBV23-1 . . TRBJ1-5
CSASRTYEQYF TRBV20-1 . . TRBJ2-7
CASSRPADQGYGYTF TRBV4-1 . . TRBJ1-2
CASSLALGVFATNEKLFF TRBV28 . few TRBJ1-4
CASSLGTGAQPQHF TRBV5-1 TRBD1 . TRBJ1-5
CAAARVNQPQHF TRBV6-5 . . TRBJ1-5
CASSGTSGEYNEQFF TRBV5-1 TRBD2 . TRBJ2-1
CASSQDYITHYEQYF TRBV6-5 . . TRBJ2-7
CASSDYRTSGYNEQFF TRBV14 TRBD2 . TRBJ2-1
CASSLGPGSINEQFF TRBV7-9 . . TRBJ2-1
CASSPLQGENQPQHF TRBV18 . . TRBJ1-5
CASRRTSGRMDF TRBV7-2 TRBD2 . TRBJ2-7
CASSERQVAKNIQYF TRBV2 . . TRBJ2-4
CASSPQNPHAREQFF TRBV18 . . TRBJ2-1
CASSRTGTTEQYF TRBV18 . . TRBJ2-7
CASSVGSGSYNEQFF TRBV9 . . TRBJ2-1
CASRLQGFYQPQHF TRBV28 TRBD1 . TRBJ1-5
CASKPQGSAGHEQYF TRBV6-5 . . TRBJ2-7
CASSQGLAVSYNEQFF TRBV4-1 TRBD2 . TRBJ2-1
CASSSSGGPYNEQFF TRBV27 . many TRBJ2-1
CASRWDRFEAFF TRBV28 TRBD1 once TRBJ1-1
CASSQDSREQYF TRBV14 . . TRBJ2-7
CASSSVWGNTEAFF TRBV7-8 . . TRBJ1-1
CSAREYTGELFF TRBV29-1 . . TRBJ2-2